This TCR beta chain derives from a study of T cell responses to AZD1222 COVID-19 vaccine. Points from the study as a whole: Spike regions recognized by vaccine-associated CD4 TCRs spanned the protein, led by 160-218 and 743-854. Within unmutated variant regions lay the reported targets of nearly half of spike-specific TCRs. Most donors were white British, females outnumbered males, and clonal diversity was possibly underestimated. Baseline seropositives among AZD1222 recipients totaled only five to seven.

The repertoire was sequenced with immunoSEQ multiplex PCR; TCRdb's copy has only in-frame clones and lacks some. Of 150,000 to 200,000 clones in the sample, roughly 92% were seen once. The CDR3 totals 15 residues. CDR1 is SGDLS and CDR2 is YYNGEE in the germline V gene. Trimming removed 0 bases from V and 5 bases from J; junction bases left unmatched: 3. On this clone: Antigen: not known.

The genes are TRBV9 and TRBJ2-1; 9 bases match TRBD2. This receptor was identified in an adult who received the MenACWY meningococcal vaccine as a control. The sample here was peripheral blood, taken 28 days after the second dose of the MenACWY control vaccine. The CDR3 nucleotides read TGTGCCAGCAGCGTAGGACTAGCGGAAAACAATGAGCAGTTCTTC. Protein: CASSVGLAENNEQFF.